Listed below are T cell receptor beta chains from one sample, sequenced in a study of T cell responses to AZD1222 COVID-19 vaccine. Assay used: immunoSEQ multiplex PCR; TCRdb lists only in-frame clones, some missing. The table has 100,000 to 150,000 clones, approximately 86% seen once. The sample was peripheral blood, taken 28 days after the second AZD1222 dose. The receptors were gathered from an adult who received the AZD1222 COVID-19 vaccine. Each CDR3 is given with its conserved first and last residue. Fields, in order: CDR3 DNA, CDR3 protein, J gene, clone size, V gene, D gene. D genes are given only for firm matches. Size values are once, few and many counts, or a class for expanded clones, and some rows have none.

DNA: TGTGCCAGCAGCCAGCCGGGACACTCCTACGAGCAGTACTTC
CDR3: CASSQPGHSYEQYF
J: TRBJ2-7
size: -
V: TRBV3-1/TRBV3-2
D: -

DNA: TGTGCCAGCGTACAGGACAGGGCATTTTCACCCCTCCACTTT
CDR3: CASVQDRAFSPLHF
J: TRBJ1-6
size: -
V: TRBV28
D: TRBD1

DNA: TGTGCCAGCAGTCTCCCCAGGGCCCCTTATACCACTTTCTTT
CDR3: CASSLPRAPYTTFF
J: TRBJ1-1
size: -
V: TRBV28
D: -

DNA: TGCGCCAGCAGCTTGGCCGGGAGGTCCACCTTC
CDR3: CASSLAGRSTF
J: TRBJ1-2
size: -
V: TRBV5-1
D: -

DNA: TGCAGCGTTGGGGACAAAATCAATCAGCCCCAGCATTTT
CDR3: CSVGDKINQPQHF
J: TRBJ1-5
size: -
V: TRBV29-1
D: -

DNA: TGTGCCAGCAGCTTAGACATACCCTATGAGCAGTACTTC
CDR3: CASSLDIPYEQYF
J: TRBJ2-7
size: -
V: TRBV7-6
D: -

DNA: TGTGCCAGCCGGGGTCGGGCAGACTCTGGAAACACCATATATTTT
CDR3: CASRGRADSGNTIYF
J: TRBJ1-3
size: -
V: TRBV6-5
D: -

DNA: TGTGCCAGCAGTTTAACCGGGACAGGAAACATTCAGTACTTC
CDR3: CASSLTGTGNIQYF
J: TRBJ2-4
size: -
V: TRBV6-5
D: TRBD1

DNA: TGTGCCAGCAGCGTAGCTGGAAGGAAGGATTCACCCCTCCACTTT
CDR3: CASSVAGRKDSPLHF
J: TRBJ1-6
size: -
V: TRBV9
D: -

DNA: TGTGCCAGCTCACCAGGGAGAGTGAACACTGAAGCTTTCTTT
CDR3: CASSPGRVNTEAFF
J: TRBJ1-1
size: -
V: TRBV18
D: -

DNA: TGTGCCAGCAGCCGTGGGGGGGACGGCTACACCTTC
CDR3: CASSRGGDGYTF
J: TRBJ1-2
size: -
V: TRBV11-2
D: -

DNA: TGTGCCAGCAGTCCCCTTGCGGGGGGGGACGATACGCAGTATTTT
CDR3: CASSPLAGGDDTQYF
J: TRBJ2-3
size: -
V: TRBV6-4
D: TRBD2

DNA: TGTGCCAGCAGCTTGACGGGACAGGGTGCCGGGGAGCTGTTTTTT
CDR3: CASSLTGQGAGELFF
J: TRBJ2-2
size: -
V: TRBV5-4
D: TRBD1

DNA: TGTGCCAGCAGTAAGAACATCGGGGGCGACAATGAGCAGTTCTTC
CDR3: CASSKNIGGDNEQFF
J: TRBJ2-1
size: -
V: TRBV27
D: -

DNA: TGCGCCAGCAGTGACAGGGGGAGCTACAATGAGCAGTTCTTC
CDR3: CASSDRGSYNEQFF
J: TRBJ2-1
size: -
V: TRBV10-1
D: TRBD1

DNA: TGCGCCAGCAATCGAGACAGCTCCTACGAGCAGTACTTC
CDR3: CASNRDSSYEQYF
J: TRBJ2-7
size: -
V: TRBV5-1
D: -

DNA: TGTGCCAGCAGCCAATTTCGTCAGTCTAATGAAAAACTGTTTTTT
CDR3: CASSQFRQSNEKLFF
J: TRBJ1-4
size: -
V: TRBV16
D: -

DNA: TGTGCCAGTAGTATGGGTCAGCACACTGAAGCTTTCTTT
CDR3: CASSMGQHTEAFF
J: TRBJ1-1
size: -
V: TRBV19
D: -

DNA: TGTGCCAGCAGCCTCGACAGGGCCTCTGGAAACACCATATATTTT
CDR3: CASSLDRASGNTIYF
J: TRBJ1-3
size: -
V: TRBV3-1/TRBV3-2
D: TRBD1

DNA: TGTGCCAGCAGTTTTATTACCGGGACAGGAGGAGTTGAAAAACTGTTTTTT
CDR3: CASSFITGTGGVEKLFF
J: TRBJ1-4
size: -
V: TRBV11-3
D: TRBD1

DNA: TGTGCCAGCAGCTTGACCATGAACACTGAAGCTTTCTTT
CDR3: CASSLTMNTEAFF
J: TRBJ1-1
size: -
V: TRBV7-9
D: -

DNA: TGCGCCAGCAGCCAAGATCAATGGAGCGGACCATACACAGATACGCAGTATTTT
CDR3: CASSQDQWSGPYTDTQYF
J: TRBJ2-3
size: -
V: TRBV4-3
D: -

DNA: TGTGCCAGCAGACACCGGGACACTAGCAATCAGCCCCAGCATTTT
CDR3: CASRHRDTSNQPQHF
J: TRBJ1-5
size: -
V: TRBV5-5
D: -

DNA: TGTGCCAGCAGCTTACCTATCGACACCTTGAGCTCCTACAATGAGCAGTTCTTC
CDR3: CASSLPIDTLSSYNEQFF
J: TRBJ2-1
size: many
V: TRBV7-9
D: -

DNA: TGTGCCAGTAGTATAGACGGGGCGAAGACAAGCAATCAGCCCCAGCATTTT
CDR3: CASSIDGAKTSNQPQHF
J: TRBJ1-5
size: -
V: TRBV19
D: -

DNA: TGCGCCAGCAGCCAGGCCGGGACAGGTATGAATGAGCAGTTCTTC
CDR3: CASSQAGTGMNEQFF
J: TRBJ2-1
size: -
V: TRBV4-3
D: TRBD1

DNA: TGTGCCACCAGCAGTACCGATGGACTCAACTCTGGAAACACCATATATTTT
CDR3: CATSSTDGLNSGNTIYF
J: TRBJ1-3
size: -
V: TRBV15
D: -

DNA: TGCGCCAGCCGTCTATCTAATTCACCCCTCCACTTT
CDR3: CASRLSNSPLHF
J: TRBJ1-6
size: -
V: TRBV5-1
D: -

DNA: TGTGCCAGCAGTGAAGCGGAGCGGGGGCCCCTCTACGAGCAGTACTTC
CDR3: CASSEAERGPLYEQYF
J: TRBJ2-7
size: -
V: TRBV2
D: TRBD2

DNA: TGCAGCGTTGAACCAGCGGGGTCTTACAATGAGCAGTTCTTC
CDR3: CSVEPAGSYNEQFF
J: TRBJ2-1
size: -
V: TRBV29-1
D: TRBD2

DNA: TGTGCCAGCAGTGAAGGGCAGGCTACCTATGGCTACACCTTC
CDR3: CASSEGQATYGYTF
J: TRBJ1-2
size: -
V: TRBV6-1
D: -

DNA: TGTGCCAGCTCACCACAGGGGGACACTGAAGCTTTCTTT
CDR3: CASSPQGDTEAFF
J: TRBJ1-1
size: -
V: TRBV18
D: -